This T cell receptor beta chain is from a study of blood T cell repertoires in COVID-19. As for the study in general: The United States, Italy and Spain supplied acute and convalescent COVID-19 samples. Sample material is recorded as cDNA or gDNA derived from T cells, B-cell-depleted T cells, or PBMCs.

J gave up 5 bases and V 5 bases, and 9 bases lay outside the gene matches. CDR3 size: 15 residues. Per the germline V gene, CDR1 is SGHTA and CDR2 is FQGNSA. In the original analysis: Reference gene primer amplification gave estimated nucleated cell counts. TCRdb keeps only in-frame clones here, not all; method: immunoSEQ multiplex PCR. V and J calls and clone size are copied from that table; D and trimming were computed from the DNA. The sample contains some 260,000 clones, 65% to 90% of which appear only once. This clonotype was sampled from a woman over 75 with active or convalescent COVID-19. The sequenced sample consisted of peripheral blood. The chain carries TRBV7-2 and TRBJ2-5; 9 bases fit TRBD2. The DNA for the CDR3 is TGTGCCAGCAGCACCTTACGCGCGGGAGGGGAGACCCAGTACTTC. Translation: CASSTLRAGGETQYF.